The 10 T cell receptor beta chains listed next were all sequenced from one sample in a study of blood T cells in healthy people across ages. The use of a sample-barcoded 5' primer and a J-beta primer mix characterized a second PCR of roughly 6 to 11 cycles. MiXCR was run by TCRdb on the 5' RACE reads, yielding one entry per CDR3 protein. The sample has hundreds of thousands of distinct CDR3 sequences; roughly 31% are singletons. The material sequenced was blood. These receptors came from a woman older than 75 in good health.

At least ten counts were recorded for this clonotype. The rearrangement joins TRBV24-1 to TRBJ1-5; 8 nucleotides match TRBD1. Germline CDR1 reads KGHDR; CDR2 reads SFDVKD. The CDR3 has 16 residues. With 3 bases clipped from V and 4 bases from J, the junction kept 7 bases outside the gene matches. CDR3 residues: CATSDGAGGFNQPQHF. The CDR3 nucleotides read TGTGCCACCAGTGATGGGGCAGGGGGCTTTAATCAGCCCCAGCATTTT.

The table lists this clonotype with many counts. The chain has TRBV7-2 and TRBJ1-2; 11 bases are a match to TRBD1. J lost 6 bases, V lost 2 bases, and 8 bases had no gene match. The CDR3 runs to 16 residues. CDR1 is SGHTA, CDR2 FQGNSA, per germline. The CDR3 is CASSLRRGQGVNGYTF. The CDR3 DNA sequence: TGTGCCAGCAGCTTACGCCGGGGACAGGGGGTCAATGGCTACACCTTC.

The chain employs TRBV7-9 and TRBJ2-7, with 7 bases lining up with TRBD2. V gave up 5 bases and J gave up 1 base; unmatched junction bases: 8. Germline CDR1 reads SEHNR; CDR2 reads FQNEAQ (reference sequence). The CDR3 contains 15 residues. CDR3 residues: CASSQRGGGSYEQYF. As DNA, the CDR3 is TGTGCCAGCAGCCAGCGGGGAGGAGGGTCCTACGAGCAGTACTTC.

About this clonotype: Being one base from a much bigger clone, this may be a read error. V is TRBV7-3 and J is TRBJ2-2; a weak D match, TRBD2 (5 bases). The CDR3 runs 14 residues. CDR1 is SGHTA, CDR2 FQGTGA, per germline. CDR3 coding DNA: TGTGTCAGCAGCTTAACCCCGGCGGGCGGGGAGCTGTTTTTT. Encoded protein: CVSSLTPAGGELFF.

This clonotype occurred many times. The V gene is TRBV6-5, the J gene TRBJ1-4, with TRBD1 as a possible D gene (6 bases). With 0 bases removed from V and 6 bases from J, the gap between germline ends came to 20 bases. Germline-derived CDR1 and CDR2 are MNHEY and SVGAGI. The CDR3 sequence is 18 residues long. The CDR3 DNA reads TGTGCCAGCAGTTACTCGAGCGGGACGGGCAGGGGTGATGAAAAACTGTTTTTT. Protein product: CASSYSSGTGRGDEKLFF.

As DNA, the CDR3 is TGTGCCAGCAGCAAAGGCAGGGGCGTGAACACTGAAGCTTTCTTT. Its translation is CASSKGRGVNTEAFF. J is TRBJ1-1 and V is TRBV7-9, with D maybe TRBD1 (6 bases). The V end was cut by 5 bases, the J end by 0 bases, with 13 bases between. CDR3 length equals 15 residues. Germline lookup yields CDR1 SEHNR and CDR2 FQNEAQ (reference sequence).

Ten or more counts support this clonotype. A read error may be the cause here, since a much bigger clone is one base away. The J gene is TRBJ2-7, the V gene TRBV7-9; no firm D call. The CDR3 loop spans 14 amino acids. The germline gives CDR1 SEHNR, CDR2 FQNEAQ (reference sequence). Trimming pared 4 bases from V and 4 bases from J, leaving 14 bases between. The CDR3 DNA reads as TGTGCCAGCAGCTGTCCTGGGTTGGGGTACGAGCAGTACTTC. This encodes CASSCPGLGYEQYF.

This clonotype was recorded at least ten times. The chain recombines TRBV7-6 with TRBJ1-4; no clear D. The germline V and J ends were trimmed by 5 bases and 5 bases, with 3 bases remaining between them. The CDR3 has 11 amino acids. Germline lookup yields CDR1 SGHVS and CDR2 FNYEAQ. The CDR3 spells CASSENEKLFF. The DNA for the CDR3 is TGTGCCAGCAGCGAGAATGAAAAACTGTTTTTT.

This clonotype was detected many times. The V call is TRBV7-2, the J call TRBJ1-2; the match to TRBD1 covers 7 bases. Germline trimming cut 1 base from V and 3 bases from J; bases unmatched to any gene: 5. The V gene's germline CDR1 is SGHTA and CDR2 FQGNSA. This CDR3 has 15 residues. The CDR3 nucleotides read TGTGCCAGCAGCTTAGGACAGGGAAGTGACTATGGCTACACCTTC. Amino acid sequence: CASSLGQGSDYGYTF.

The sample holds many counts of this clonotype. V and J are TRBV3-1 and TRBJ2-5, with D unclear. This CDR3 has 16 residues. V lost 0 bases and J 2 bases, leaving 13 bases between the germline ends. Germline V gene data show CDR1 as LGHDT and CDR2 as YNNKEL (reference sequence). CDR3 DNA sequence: TGTGCCAGCAGCCAAGAAACACAGATGTTACAAGAGACCCAGTACTTC. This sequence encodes CASSQETQMLQETQYF.